A single sample is the source of the 27 T cell receptor beta chains below, sequenced in a study of cytomegalovirus exposure and HLA in healthy donors. It was with 60 Vbeta and 13 Jbeta primers that the PCR ran. This table comes from immunoSEQ multiplex PCR, and its TCRdb copy is limited to in-frame clones, with some not included. The sample lists roughly 93,000 clones, roughly 77% occurring once. Source material: PBMCs. The receptors come from a young man in good health and CMV-seronegative.

The chain carries TRBV2 and TRBJ2-1; the match to TRBD2 covers 10 bases. Looked up from germline, CDR1 is SNHLY and CDR2 is FYNNEI. CDR3 length: 16 amino acids. The ends lost 6 bases at V and 6 bases at J; junction bases unmatched: 11. The CDR3 loop reads CASSAGSGGAFNEQFF. Here the CDR3 DNA reads TGTGCCAGCAGCGCCGGCAGCGGGGGGGCTTTCAATGAGCAGTTCTTC.

The chain links TRBV6-5 to TRBJ2-2; no firm D call. CDR1 and CDR2 (germline): MNHEY, SVGAGI. With 0 bases removed from V and 1 base from J, the gap between germline ends came to 9 bases. The CDR3 runs 16 residues. The CDR3 nucleotides are TGTGCCAGCAGTTACTCTGGTGAGGTGAACACCGGGGAGCTGTTTTTT. As protein: CASSYSGEVNTGELFF.

This clone was picked up a small number of times. This chain uses TRBV9 with TRBJ2-1; D might be TRBD2 (5 bases). Germline V lookup: CDR1 SGDLS, CDR2 YYNGEE. Trimming pared 3 bases from V and 5 bases from J, leaving 15 bases between. The length of the CDR3 is 15 residues. CDR3 sequence (DNA): TGTGCCAGCAGCGCCGGCGGGCCGCCAAACAATGAGCAGTTCTTC. This codes for CASSAGGPPNNEQFF.

The gene calls are TRBV19 and TRBJ2-7; D gene ambiguous. CDR1 is LNHDA and CDR2 is SQIVND in the germline V gene (reference sequence). This CDR3 has 13 residues. Trimming shortened V by 4 bases and J by 2 bases, and 9 bases separated the two germline ends. CDR3 region: CASSNTPTYEQYF. CDR3 nucleotide sequence: TGTGCCAGTAGTAACACCCCCACCTACGAGCAGTACTTC.

The chain recombines TRBV7-6 with TRBJ2-5, with 7 bases lining up with TRBD1. The CDR3 contains 13 residues. V lost 1 base, J lost 4 bases, and 0 bases stayed unmatched. CDR1 is SGHVS and CDR2 is FNYEAQ in the germline V gene. The CDR3 protein is CASSLGTGETQYF. The CDR3 DNA sequence: TGTGCCAGCAGCTTAGGGACAGGAGAGACCCAGTACTTC.

The sample holds a few counts of this clone. This chain uses TRBV6-4 with TRBJ1-1, with 9 bases aligning to TRBD1. J gave up 0 bases and V 10 bases, and 6 bases lay outside the gene matches. Germline CDR1 MRHNA, CDR2 SNTAGT. This CDR3 is 14 amino acids long. Written as DNA, the CDR3 is TGTGCCATTCGACAGGGGGGAATGAACACTGAAGCTTTCTTT. Its translation: CAIRQGGMNTEAFF.

The J gene is TRBJ1-5, the V gene TRBV18; 12 bases map to TRBD1. Germline CDR1 is KGHSH and CDR2 is LQKENI. J lost 1 base, V lost 3 bases, and 7 bases had no gene match. CDR3 size: 18 residues. The CDR3 protein is CASSPWGTGGGSNQPQHF. DNA of the CDR3: TGTGCCAGCTCACCCTGGGGGACAGGGGGCGGCAGCAATCAGCCCCAGCATTTT.

The genes are TRBV5-4 and TRBJ1-1; the match to TRBD1 covers 10 bases. The CDR3 runs to 13 residues. Germline trimming cut 7 bases from V and 6 bases from J; bases unmatched to any gene: 6. The V gene's germline CDR1 is SGHNT and CDR2 YYREEE (reference sequence). DNA of the CDR3: TGTGCCAGCTTACGGGACAGGGGATCTGAAGCTTTCTTT. It translates to CASLRDRGSEAFF.

The rearrangement uses TRBV13 and TRBJ2-2; possibly TRBD1 for D (6 bases). Looked up from germline, CDR1 is PRHDT and CDR2 is FYEKMQ (reference sequence). V was shortened by 3 bases and J by 2 bases, with 13 bases between the two germline ends. The CDR3 contains 16 residues. This chain's CDR3 is CASSFLDRINTGELFF. Here the CDR3 DNA reads TGTGCCAGCAGCTTCCTGGACAGAATCAACACCGGGGAGCTGTTTTTT.

The CDR3 sequence is CASSLTYGYTF. The CDR3 coding sequence is TGTGCCAGCAGCCTGACTTATGGCTACACCTTC. This chain uses TRBV7-9 with TRBJ1-2; D ambiguous. V was shortened by 5 bases and J by 5 bases, with 6 bases between the two germline ends. Germline V gene data show CDR1 as SEHNR and CDR2 as FQNEAQ (reference sequence). This CDR3 has 11 residues.

The chain has TRBV19 and TRBJ1-6; tentative D call: TRBD1 (6 bases). V lost 5 bases and J 9 bases, leaving 14 bases between the germline ends. Per the germline V gene, CDR1 is LNHDA and CDR2 is SQIVND (reference sequence). The CDR3 has 14 residues. CDR3 nucleotide sequence: TGTGCCAGTAGTGGGGGCGTACAGGGTTCACCCCTCCACTTT. This sequence encodes CASSGGVQGSPLHF.

This clone appeared a single time. The gene calls are TRBV4-1 and TRBJ1-5; D call uncertain. Germline V gene sequence: CDR1 MGHRA, CDR2 YSYEKL. V dropped 5 bases and J dropped 0 bases, with 11 bases sitting between them. CDR3 length: 15 amino acids. CDR3 sequence reads: CASSSGRVSNQPQHF. CDR3 nucleotides: TGCGCCAGCAGCAGCGGGAGGGTTAGCAATCAGCCCCAGCATTTT.

A single count supports this clone. The rearrangement links TRBV7-2 to TRBJ2-7; 7 positions agree with TRBD1. V trimming: 5 bases; J trimming: 0 bases; junction bases outside the gene matches: 7. Germline V gives CDR1 SGHTA, CDR2 FQGNSA. CDR3 length: 15 residues. As DNA, the CDR3 is TGTGCCAGCAGCCCTCTACAGGGGCCCTCCTACGAGCAGTACTTC. This encodes CASSPLQGPSYEQYF.

The rearrangement joins TRBV28 to TRBJ1-2; D might be TRBD1 (5 bases). The germline V gene encodes CDR1 MDHEN and CDR2 SYDVKM. Trimming removed 1 base from V and 7 bases from J, with 13 bases in between. This CDR3 region has 14 residues. CDR3: CASSLLWGGGGYTF. Written as DNA, the CDR3 is TGTGCCAGCAGTTTATTGTGGGGCGGTGGTGGCTACACCTTC.

The V and J genes are TRBV7-6 and TRBJ2-3; no definite D call. This CDR3 contains 12 residues. Per the germline V gene, CDR1 is SGHVS and CDR2 is FNYEAQ. With 8 bases removed from V and 4 bases from J, the gap between germline ends came to 10 bases. The CDR3 sequence: CASASSSDTQYF. The CDR3 region has the DNA TGTGCCAGCGCGTCGAGTTCAGATACGCAGTATTTT. Looking up the rest from reference TRBV7-6 and TRBJ2-3 gives the full variable domain: GAGVSQSPRYKVTKRGQDVALRCDPISGHVSLYWYRQALGQGPEFLTYFNYEAQQDKSGLPNDRFSAERPEGSISTLTIQRTEQRDSAMYRCASASSSDTQYFGPGTRLTVL.

The genes are TRBV18 and TRBJ2-3, with D perhaps matching TRBD2 (5 bases). The CDR3 is 13 residues long. V was pared by 3 bases and J by 4 bases, with 8 bases between. The germline V gene has CDR1 KGHSH and CDR2 LQKENI. The CDR3 DNA follows: TGTGCCAGCTCACCGGACTCCTCAGATACGCAGTATTTT. It translates to CASSPDSSDTQYF.

The sample holds a few counts of this clone. This chain connects TRBV6-1 to TRBJ1-2; 9 bases line up with TRBD1. The V and J ends lost 3 bases and 6 bases, in that order; junction bases with no gene match: 11. The V gene's germline CDR1 is MNHNS and CDR2 SASEGT. The CDR3 totals 16 residues. The CDR3 DNA is TGTGCCAGCAGTGATGGGGGACAGGGACGGCGGAATGGCTACACCTTC. This codes for CASSDGGQGRRNGYTF.

This clone was detected a few times. CDR3 protein: CASSQGSSGNTIYF. In DNA, the CDR3 is TGTGCCAGCAGCCAAGGCAGCTCTGGAAACACCATATATTTT. The chain couples TRBV4-2 to TRBJ1-3; D remains ambiguous. Trimming took 1 base from V and 0 from J, leaving 4 bases between them. Germline assignment: CDR1 LGHNA and CDR2 YNFKEQ. CDR3 length: 14 residues.

J is TRBJ2-3 and V is TRBV7-9; 10 nucleotides match TRBD2. The CDR3 has 16 residues. J was trimmed by 6 bases and V by 5 bases; bases with no gene match: 11. Germline V gene lookup returns CDR1 SEHNR and CDR2 FQNEAQ (reference sequence). In DNA, the CDR3 is TGTGCCAGCAGCCCAACCGCTAGCGGGGGTCGGGATACGCAGTATTTT. This sequence encodes CASSPTASGGRDTQYF.

This chain links TRBV10-1 with TRBJ2-7; 16 bases agree with TRBD2. The CDR3 has 17 amino acids. Losses at the gene ends were 3 bases for V and 5 bases for J; bases not matched to a gene: 7. Per the germline V gene, CDR1 is WNHNN and CDR2 is SYGVQD (reference sequence). The chain's CDR3 is CASSDSGLAGGMNEQYF. As DNA, the CDR3 is TGCGCCAGCAGTGATTCGGGACTAGCGGGGGGGATGAACGAGCAGTACTTC.

In its sample, this clone was seen once. For the CDR3, the DNA is TGCGCCAGCAGCTTACAACGAGGGAGCAGAGAGCAGTTCTTC. Its protein is CASSLQRGSREQFF. The chain links TRBV5-1 to TRBJ2-1; tentatively, D is TRBD2 (5 bases). Trimming took 2 bases from V and 10 from J, leaving 16 bases between them. The CDR3 has 14 residues. The germline gives CDR1 SGHRS, CDR2 YFSETQ.

The chain is built from TRBV28 and TRBJ2-3; 8 positions agree with TRBD2. The germline CDR1 and CDR2 sequences are MDHEN and SYDVKM. This CDR3 is built from 16 residues. Trimming removed 1 base from V and 2 bases from J; junction bases left unmatched: 5. The CDR3 protein is CASSLSGGATTDTQYF. CDR3 nucleotides: TGTGCCAGCAGTTTATCCGGGGGGGCGACCACAGATACGCAGTATTTT. Complete variable domain (other parts from reference TRBV28 and TRBJ2-3): DVKVTQSSRYLVKRTGEKVFLECVQDMDHENMFWYRQDPGLGLRLIYFSYDVKMKEKGDIPEGYSVSREKKERFSLILESASTNQTSMYLCASSLSGGATTDTQYFGPGTRLTVL.

The chain uses TRBV21-1 and TRBJ2-6; TRBD1 is the table's D call, not checked against the DNA. TRBV21-1 corresponds to a pseudogene. This CDR3 spans 17 amino acids. Here the CDR3 reads CASSKGQGSTGANVLTF. The CDR3 DNA follows: TGTGCCAGCAGCAAAGGACAGGGAAGCACTGGGGCCAACGTCCTGACTTTC.

V usage is TRBV15 and J usage is TRBJ2-1; 7 bases fit TRBD1. This CDR3 is 15 amino acids long. CDR1 LNHNV and CDR2 YYDKDF come from the germline V gene (reference sequence). Trimming took 6 bases from V and 5 from J; bases not matched to a gene: 10. The CDR3 spells CATSRIQTGNNEQFF. CDR3 DNA: TGTGCCACCAGTCGGATCCAGACAGGGAACAATGAGCAGTTCTTC.

The chain has TRBV6-1 and TRBJ2-7; 12 nucleotides match TRBD1. CDR1 and CDR2 (germline): MNHNS, SASEGT. The CDR3 runs to 15 residues. V shed 6 bases, J shed 2 bases, and the junction held 5 bases outside the gene matches. CDR3 in DNA: TGTGCCAGCAGCGACCGGGACAGGGGGCCCTACGAGCAGTACTTC. This codes for CASSDRDRGPYEQYF.

J is TRBJ2-5 and V is TRBV7-9; 14 bases are a match to TRBD2. J lost 5 bases, V lost 5 bases, and 7 bases had no gene match. In germline, CDR1 is SEHNR, CDR2 FQNEAQ (reference sequence). The CDR3 runs 16 residues. This CDR3 reads CASSRPGLAGVETQYF. The CDR3 region has the DNA TGTGCCAGCAGCCGACCGGGACTAGCGGGAGTGGAGACCCAGTACTTC.

This chain uses TRBV14 with TRBJ1-6; weak D call: TRBD1 (5 bases). The length of the CDR3 is 13 residues. Trimming stripped 0 bases from V and 9 bases from J, with 6 bases between. Per the germline V gene, CDR1 is SGHDN and CDR2 is FVKESK. The CDR3 nucleotides are TGTGCCAGCAGCCAAGACAGGGTTTCACCCCTCCACTTT. Amino acid sequence: CASSQDRVSPLHF.